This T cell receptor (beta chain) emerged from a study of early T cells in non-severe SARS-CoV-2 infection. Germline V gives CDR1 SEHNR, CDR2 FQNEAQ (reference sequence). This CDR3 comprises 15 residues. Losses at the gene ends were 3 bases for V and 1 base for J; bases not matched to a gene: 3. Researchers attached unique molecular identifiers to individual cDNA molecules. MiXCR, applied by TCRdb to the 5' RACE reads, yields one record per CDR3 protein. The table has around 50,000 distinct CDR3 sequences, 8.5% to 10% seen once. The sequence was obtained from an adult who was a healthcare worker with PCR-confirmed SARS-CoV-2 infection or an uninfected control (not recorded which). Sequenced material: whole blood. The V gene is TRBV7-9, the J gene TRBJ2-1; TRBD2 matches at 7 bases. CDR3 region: CASSFPGGSYNEQFF. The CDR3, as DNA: TGTGCCAGCAGCTTTCCGGGGGGATCCTACAATGAGCAGTTCTTC.